One and the same sample provided the 13 T cell receptor beta chains below, sequenced in a study of blood T cells in healthy people across ages. Primed by a sample-barcoded 5' primer and a J-beta primer mix, a second PCR proceeded for roughly 6 to 12 cycles. TCRdb reanalysed the 5' RACE reads using MiXCR and keeps one entry per CDR3 protein. The profile shows 750,000 to 950,000 distinct CDR3 sequences, roughly 29% of them singletons. This sample was also put to use in a study of T cells of mothers and their children.

Sequencing was done on a sample of blood. These receptors were obtained from a woman between 40 and 55 years old in good health.

This clonotype was seen repeatedly, ten times or more. This chain uses TRBV7-9 with TRBJ2-7; 9 nucleotides match TRBD2. The CDR3 runs to 16 residues. The V segment lost 5 bases and the J segment 5 bases; nucleotides outside the gene matches: 13. Germline CDR1 is SEHNR and CDR2 is FQNEAQ (reference sequence). The CDR3 sequence: CASSALVWGTSNEQYF. The CDR3, as DNA: TGTGCCAGCAGCGCGCTCGTTTGGGGGACTAGCAACGAGCAGTACTTC.

This clonotype occurred a few times. The chain joins TRBV7-9 to TRBJ1-1, with 9 positions matching TRBD1. CDR3 length: 14 residues. Germline V gene lookup returns CDR1 SEHNR and CDR2 FQNEAQ (reference sequence). V lost 5 bases, J lost 4 bases, and 5 bases stayed unmatched. The CDR3 is CASSPGQGFTEAFF. The CDR3 nucleotides are TGTGCCAGCAGCCCGGGACAGGGTTTCACTGAAGCTTTCTTT. The variable domain in full, completed from reference TRBV7-9 and TRBJ1-1, reads DTGVSQNPRHKITKRGQNVTFRCDPISEHNRLYWYRQTLGQGPEFLTYFQNEAQLEKSRLLSDRFSAERPKGSFSTLEIQRTEQGDSAMYLCASSPGQGFTEAFFGQGTRLTVV.

This clonotype was seen more than once but under ten times. The genes are TRBV20-1 and TRBJ2-1, with 12 bases aligning to TRBD2. The CDR3 runs to 13 residues. Germline V CDR1 and CDR2: DFQATT, SNEGSKA (reference sequence). V shed 6 bases and J 10 bases; nucleotides not matched to a gene: 7. In DNA, the CDR3 is TGCAGTGCGCGGACTAGCGGGGCAGGCGAGCAGTTCTTC. It is translated as CSARTSGAGEQFF.

V gene TRBV20-1 combines with J gene TRBJ2-5, with 8 bases aligning to TRBD1. In germline, CDR1 is DFQATT, CDR2 SNEGSKA (reference sequence). The CDR3 has 16 residues. After removal of 8 bases from V and 1 base from J, the junction contained 15 bases not matched to a gene. In DNA form, the CDR3 reads TGCAGTACAACGCCTCGGGACAGGACCCTCCAAGAGACCCAGTACTTC. This sequence encodes CSTTPRDRTLQETQYF.

On this clonotype itself: One end of the junction varies from germline; a read error may be responsible. The genes are TRBV29-1 and TRBJ1-3; 8 positions agree with TRBD1. Germline V gene data show CDR1 as SQVTM and CDR2 as ANQGSEA. The CDR3 covers 15 residues. CDR3 region: CSVLLQGEGGNTVYF. CDR3 bases: TGCAGTGTTTTGTTACAGGGGGAAGGCGGAAACACCGTATATTTT.

As for this clonotype: This may be a read error, as it is one base from a much larger clone. This chain joins TRBV10-3 and TRBJ2-1; TRBD2 agrees at 7 bases. This CDR3 has 13 amino acids. V lost 6 bases to trimming and J lost 13 bases; unmatched junction nucleotides: 12. Germline V CDR1 and CDR2: ENHRY, SYGVKD. The CDR3, as DNA: TGTGCCATCAGGGGGGGGACCCAAGAGACCCAGTTCTTC. Its protein is CAIRGGTQETQFF.

This chain links TRBV5-8 with TRBJ1-5, with no clear D. V lost 2 bases and J lost 1, with 10 bases in between. The length of the CDR3 is 15 residues. In germline, CDR1 is SGHTS, CDR2 YDEGEE. The CDR3 loop reads CASSLGIMSNQPQHF. CDR3 bases: TGTGCCAGCAGCTTAGGGATTATGAGCAATCAGCCCCAGCATTTT. Together with reference TRBV5-8 and TRBJ1-5, the CDR3 gives the full variable domain: EAGVTQSPTHLIKTRGQQATLRCSPISGHTSVYWYQQALGLGLQFLLWYDEGEERNRGNFPPRFSGRQFPNYSSELNVNALELEDSALYLCASSLGIMSNQPQHFGDGTRLSIL.

The chain recombines TRBV18 with TRBJ2-7; D perhaps matches TRBD2 (6 bases). Germline V gene lookup returns CDR1 KGHSH and CDR2 LQKENI. Trimming shortened V by 3 bases and J by 6 bases, and 18 bases separated the two germline ends. CDR3 length: 15 residues. CDR3 DNA: TGTGCCAGCTCACCCGCCCGGGTGTACGGGGGCGAGCAGTACTTC. Its translation is CASSPARVYGGEQYF. Full variable domain (rest looked up from reference TRBV18 and TRBJ2-7): NAGVMQNPRHLVRRRGQEARLRCSPMKGHSHVYWYRQLPEEGLKFMVYLQKENIIDESGMPKERFSAEFPKEGPSILRIQQVVRGDSAAYFCASSPARVYGGEQYFGPGTRLTVT.

CDR3 in amino acids: CASSLYGRLGEKLFF. The CDR3 region has the DNA TGTGCCAGCAGCTTATACGGCCGGCTAGGAGAAAAACTGTTTTTT. The chain combines TRBV7-8 with TRBJ1-4; D is unresolved. Germline V lookup: CDR1 SGHVS, CDR2 FQNEAQ. With 2 bases removed from V and 8 bases from J, the gap between germline ends came to 15 bases. The CDR3 consists of 15 residues. The full variable domain, in which reference TRBV7-8 and TRBJ1-4 provide the parts outside the CDR3, is GAGVSQSPRYKVAKRGQDVALRCDPISGHVSLFWYQQALGQGPEFLTYFQNEAQLDKSGLPSDRFFAERPEGSVSTLKIQRTQQEDSAVYLCASSLYGRLGEKLFFGSGTQLSVL.

Worth noting for this clonotype: A much larger clone sits a single nucleotide away, making a read error possible. This rearrangement joins TRBV20-1 to TRBJ2-5, with 8 bases matching TRBD1. Germline V gene sequence: CDR1 DFQATT, CDR2 SNEGSKA (reference sequence). V was pared by 3 bases and J by 11 bases, with 11 bases of the junction left unmatched. CDR3 length: 13 residues. CDR3 sequence (DNA): TGCAGTGCTAGCCCAGGGGGCCTCAATGAGCAGTACTTC. This codes for CSASPGGLNEQYF.

Points on this clonotype: This could be a read error, since a much larger clone is one nucleotide away. The CDR3 carries no conserved terminal phenylalanine or tryptophan, so it likely arises from a read error. DNA of the CDR3: TGCAGTGCTATCGGGATCCTCTCTGGGGCCAACGTCCTGACTTGC. Protein sequence: CSAIGILSGANVLTC. The rearrangement uses TRBV20-1 and TRBJ2-6; D is perhaps TRBD2 (5 bases). Germline-derived CDR1 and CDR2 are DFQATT and SNEGSKA (reference sequence). The CDR3 covers 15 residues. The germline V and J ends were trimmed by 4 bases and 0 bases, with 10 bases remaining between them.

This clonotype was detected many times. This chain connects TRBV9 to TRBJ2-1, with 9 bases fitting TRBD1. CDR1 SGDLS and CDR2 YYNGEE come from the germline V gene. CDR3 length equals 15 residues. Trimming at V came to 5 bases and at J to 2 bases, leaving 5 bases not matched to a gene. The CDR3 bases are TGTGCCAGCAGATCCGGGACAGGGACCTACAATGAGCAGTTCTTC. Protein product: CASRSGTGTYNEQFF.

The V and J genes are TRBV7-9 and TRBJ1-5, with 8 nucleotides matching TRBD1. The CDR3 spans 15 residues. The V segment lost 5 bases and the J segment 6 bases; nucleotides outside the gene matches: 9. Germline V CDR1 and CDR2: SEHNR, FQNEAQ (reference sequence). In DNA form, the CDR3 reads TGTGCCAGCAGCGCCGCAGGGGGCGAAGGTCAGCCCCAGCATTTT. Protein product: CASSAAGGEGQPQHF.